The rows below give T cell receptor beta chains drawn from one sample of a study of cytomegalovirus exposure and HLA in healthy donors. The repertoire was sequenced with immunoSEQ multiplex PCR; TCRdb's copy has only in-frame clones and lacks some. Among a few hundred thousand clones listed, nearly 90% were seen once. Sequencing input: PBMCs. The receptors stem from a woman aged 18-29 years in good health and CMV-seronegative. Each CDR3 is given with its conserved first and last residue. The order of the fields is V gene, D gene, J gene, CDR3 DNA, CDR3 protein. D genes are given only for firm matches.

V: TRBV25-1
D: TRBD2
J: TRBJ2-1
DNA: TGTGCCAGCAGTGACTCACTAGCGAATGAGCAGTTCTTC
CDR3: CASSDSLANEQFF

V: TRBV10-3
D: NA
J: TRBJ1-5
DNA: TGTGCCATCAGTGAGGAGGTTTGGCAGCCCCAGCATTTT
CDR3: CAISEEVWQPQHF

V: TRBV6-5
D: TRBD1
J: TRBJ1-1
DNA: TGTGCCAGCAGTTGGACCGGGACAGGGACGGCTGAAGCTTTCTTT
CDR3: CASSWTGTGTAEAFF

V: TRBV4-1
D: TRBD2
J: TRBJ2-3
DNA: TGCGCCAGCAGCCAAGATGGCGGGGGGTCCACAGATACGCAGTATTTT
CDR3: CASSQDGGGSTDTQYF

V: TRBV4-1
D: TRBD1
J: TRBJ1-1
DNA: TGCGCCAGCAGCCACACTAAGGGGGCTGGCACTGAAGCTTTCTTT
CDR3: CASSHTKGAGTEAFF

V: TRBV5-6
D: NA
J: TRBJ2-3
DNA: TGTGCCAGCAGCTTTAGTGAGGGCGTCGATACGCAGTATTTT
CDR3: CASSFSEGVDTQYF

V: TRBV9
D: TRBD1
J: TRBJ2-1
DNA: TGTGCCAGCACCATCCAAGGGACAGGGGGCAATGAGCAGTTCTTC
CDR3: CASTIQGTGGNEQFF

V: TRBV6-1
D: NA
J: TRBJ2-5
DNA: TGTGCCAGCAGTGGTGTCGACTTGGGTGCACCACAAGAGACCCAGTACTTC
CDR3: CASSGVDLGAPQETQYF

V: TRBV9
D: TRBD1
J: TRBJ1-1
DNA: TGTGCCAGCAGCCCGGACAGGGCGAACACTGAAGCTTTCTTT
CDR3: CASSPDRANTEAFF

V: TRBV28
D: TRBD1
J: TRBJ1-5
DNA: TGTGCCAGCAGTTTAACAGGGGGATATCAGCCCCAGCATTTT
CDR3: CASSLTGGYQPQHF

V: TRBV19
D: TRBD1
J: TRBJ1-2
DNA: TGTGCCAGTAGTGATGACAGGGGGGGATATGGCTACACCTTC
CDR3: CASSDDRGGYGYTF

V: TRBV29-1
D: NA
J: TRBJ2-6
DNA: TGCAGCGTTGAAGCCCCAGGGTCAGGGGCCAACGTCCTGACTTTC
CDR3: CSVEAPGSGANVLTF

V: TRBV5-1
D: TRBD2
J: TRBJ2-3
DNA: TGCGCCAGCAGCTCCAGCGGGGGGGGAACAGATACGCAGTATTTT
CDR3: CASSSSGGGTDTQYF